A selection of T cell receptor beta chains follows, all from one sample in a study of blood T cell repertoires in COVID-19. Data came from immunoSEQ multiplex PCR; TCRdb stores just in-frame clones and leaves some out. This table has some 100,000 clones, more than 60% appearing once. Sample: peripheral blood. These TCRs come from a man in his fifties or sixties with acute or convalescent COVID-19. The CDR3 runs from the conserved cysteine through the conserved F or W. A D gene is named only where the DNA matches it firmly. Clone size is not always given. Where it is, it says once, few, many or a class for expanded clones.

TGTGCCAGCAGAATAACAACTGGAAACACCATATATTTT	CASRITTGNTIYF	.	.	TRBV6-5	TRBJ1-3
TGTGCCAGCAAAACAGGGAACGAGCAGTACTTC	CASKTGNEQYF	.	.	TRBV6-5	TRBJ2-7
TGTGCCACCAGTGATTTGTGGACAGGGGGAGATGAGCAGTTCTTC	CATSDLWTGGDEQFF	TRBD1	.	TRBV24-1	TRBJ2-1
TGTGCCAGCAGCTTAACCGCGGGGTGGCCCGGGGAGCTGTTTTTT	CASSLTAGWPGELFF	.	.	TRBV7-8	TRBJ2-2
TGTGCCAGCAGAAGCAGGCCTCCGGACTCGAACACTGAAGCTTTCTTT	CASRSRPPDSNTEAFF	.	.	TRBV6-6	TRBJ1-1
TGTGCCAGCAGTTCCCGATGGGGGGGGGCTAGCGGCGAGCAGTACTTC	CASSSRWGGASGEQYF	.	.	TRBV28	TRBJ2-7
TGTGCCAGCAGCTTGGGTAGCGGGAGTAACAATGAGCAGTTCTTC	CASSLGSGSNNEQFF	TRBD2	.	TRBV5-4	TRBJ2-1
TGTGCCAGCAGCTTAAGGTACGGGGAGCAGTACTTC	CASSLRYGEQYF	.	.	TRBV11-2	TRBJ2-7
TGTGCCAGCAGCCGCCTAGGAAATAGGGAGCAGTTCTTC	CASSRLGNREQFF	.	few	TRBV6-5	TRBJ2-1
TGTGCCACCGAGGACAGTTATAATGAAAAACTGTTTTTT	CATEDSYNEKLFF	.	.	TRBV28	TRBJ1-4
TGTGCCAGCACCTCCCCGGAGAAAACGACGAGCAATGAGCAGTTCTTC	CASTSPEKTTSNEQFF	.	.	TRBV7-6	TRBJ2-1
TGTGCCAGTGTGGCGGATCCTGGGGCCAACGTCCTGACTTTC	CASVADPGANVLTF	.	few	TRBV19	TRBJ2-6
TGCGCCAGCAGCCAAGATGGGGAACAGGGTTACTACGAGCAGTACTTC	CASSQDGEQGYYEQYF	.	.	TRBV4-1	TRBJ2-7
TGTGCCAGCAGCCAGGACACAACTAATGAAAAACTGTTTTTT	CASSQDTTNEKLFF	.	.	TRBV3-1/TRBV3-2	TRBJ1-4
TGCGCCAGCAGCCAGGGACTAGCGGGGCGCGAGCAGTACTTC	CASSQGLAGREQYF	TRBD2	.	TRBV5-1	TRBJ2-7
TGTGCCAGCAGTTACGGACAGGGGGCCGATCTAGGTGCTTTCTTT	CASSYGQGADLGAFF	TRBD1	.	TRBV6-6	TRBJ1-1
TGTGCCAGCAGCTTAAGCCCCAGCGGCTCCTACGAGCAGTACTTC	CASSLSPSGSYEQYF	.	.	TRBV13	TRBJ2-7
TGTGCCAGCAGCTTATCGACATATGGGGAGGATACGCAGTATTTT	CASSLSTYGEDTQYF	.	.	TRBV7-8	TRBJ2-3
TGTGCCAGCAGGTCCGGGACTAGCGGGGGTGATACGCAGTATTTT	CASRSGTSGGDTQYF	TRBD2	.	TRBV6-5	TRBJ2-3
TGCGCCAGCAGCCAAGGGGATCAAGGCATGAACACTGAAGCTTTCTTT	CASSQGDQGMNTEAFF	.	few	TRBV5-1	TRBJ1-1
TGTGCCAGCAGCCCCCGACAGGGGATCTACGAGCAGTACTTC	CASSPRQGIYEQYF	TRBD1	.	TRBV14	TRBJ2-7
TGTGCCAGCAGTTTAACCTCCGGTGATGGCTACACCTTC	CASSLTSGDGYTF	.	.	TRBV27	TRBJ1-2
TGTGCCAGCAGCGTAGAGGGGGAGGGCCCCTACGAGCAGTACTTC	CASSVEGEGPYEQYF	.	.	TRBV9	TRBJ2-7
TGCGCCAGCAGCTTGGTCGAGGGCACAGATACGCAGTATTTT	CASSLVEGTDTQYF	.	once	TRBV5-1	TRBJ2-3
TGTGCCAGCAGCCGAAGGCTAGCGGGACACTCCTACGAGCAGTACTTC	CASSRRLAGHSYEQYF	TRBD2	.	TRBV14	TRBJ2-7
TGTGCCAGCAGTTTAAGAACAGGGGGCAGGCAGCCCCAGCATTTT	CASSLRTGGRQPQHF	TRBD1	few	TRBV28	TRBJ1-5
TGTGCCAGCACCCAACTAGCGGGAGGGCGCAATGAGCAGTTCTTC	CASTQLAGGRNEQFF	TRBD2	many	TRBV6-6	TRBJ2-1
TGTGCCAGCAGAGAACTAGCGGGAGATTACAATGAGCAGTTCTTC	CASRELAGDYNEQFF	TRBD2	.	TRBV27	TRBJ2-1
TGTGCCAGCAGCAAAGCGGGGAGGGGCCCTTTAGATACGCAGTATTTT	CASSKAGRGPLDTQYF	.	.	TRBV21-1	TRBJ2-3